Presented here are 28 T cell receptor beta chains from one specimen sequenced in a study of blood T cell repertoires in COVID-19. Method: immunoSEQ multiplex PCR; TCRdb's copy keeps in-frame clones and lacks some. Among around 170,000 clones listed, roughly 86% were seen once. The specimen was PBMCs or T cells enriched from blood (not recorded which). These receptors were obtained from a woman in her twenties or thirties who had recovered from COVID-19.

The chain joins TRBV9 to TRBJ2-7; 9 nucleotides match TRBD1. CDR1 and CDR2 (germline): SGDLS, YYNGEE. This CDR3 spans 16 amino acids. Trimming took 4 bases from V and 7 from J; bases not matched to a gene: 15. The CDR3 nucleotides read TGTGCCAGCAGCCCTCGTGGGGGACAGGGTCTTAGTGAGCAGTACTTC. Its translation: CASSPRGGQGLSEQYF. Full variable domain (missing parts from reference TRBV9 and TRBJ2-7): DSGVTQTPKHLITATGQRVTLRCSPRSGDLSVYWYQQSLDQGLQFLIQYYNGEERAKGNILERFSAQQFPDLHSELNLSSLELGDSALYFCASSPRGGQGLSEQYFGPGTRLTVT.

This sequence joins TRBV7-9 and TRBJ2-3, with 7 bases matching TRBD1. There are 15 residues in the CDR3. With 5 bases clipped from V and 5 bases from J, the junction kept 10 bases outside the gene matches. Looked up from germline, CDR1 is SEHNR and CDR2 is FQNEAQ (reference sequence). This chain's CDR3 is CASSHDRDRGDTQYF. CDR3 coding DNA: TGTGCCAGCAGCCATGATAGGGACAGAGGAGATACGCAGTATTTT.

The V call is TRBV6-5, the J call TRBJ2-4; 8 bases match TRBD1. Germline V gene lookup returns CDR1 MNHEY and CDR2 SVGAGI. V was pared by 5 bases and J by 13 bases, with 10 bases of the junction left unmatched. This CDR3 is built from 13 residues. The CDR3 sequence is CASSTRTGNIQYF. The CDR3 DNA sequence: TGTGCCAGCAGTACGCGGACAGGGAATATCCAGTACTTC.

The gene calls are TRBV28 and TRBJ2-5, with TRBD2 matching over 7 bases. V lost 3 bases, J lost 1 base, and 2 bases stayed unmatched. The germline CDR1 and CDR2 sequences are MDHEN and SYDVKM. The CDR3 runs 14 residues. As DNA, the CDR3 is TGTGCCAGCAGTTTTGCTAGCGGCCAAGAGACCCAGTACTTC. Residues: CASSFASGQETQYF.

The J gene is TRBJ2-3, the V gene TRBV3-1 (or the pseudogene TRBV3-2); 10 positions match TRBD2. The CDR3 is made up of 16 amino acids. Trimming took 3 bases from V and 4 from J; bases not matched to a gene: 7. In germline, CDR1 is LGHDT, CDR2 YNNKEL (reference sequence). CDR3 nucleotide sequence: TGTGCCAGCAGCCAGGCTAGCGGGAGCCGGGCAGATACGCAGTATTTT. This translates into CASSQASGSRADTQYF.

Only one count was recorded for this clone. This chain links TRBV28 with TRBJ2-5; TRBD2 matches 7 bases. The V and J ends lost 6 bases and 5 bases, in that order; junction bases with no gene match: 9. This CDR3 comprises 14 residues. Germline loops: CDR1 MDHEN, CDR2 SYDVKM. Written as DNA, the CDR3 is TGTGCCAGCAGGGGAGCGGGATTGGGGGAGACCCAGTACTTC. It translates to CASRGAGLGETQYF. The variable domain in full, completed from reference TRBV28 and TRBJ2-5, reads DVKVTQSSRYLVKRTGEKVFLECVQDMDHENMFWYRQDPGLGLRLIYFSYDVKMKEKGDIPEGYSVSREKKERFSLILESASTNQTSMYLCASRGAGLGETQYFGPGTRLLVL.

This clone has a handful of counts. The chain carries TRBV7-6 and TRBJ2-7, with D possibly TRBD1 on 5 matching bases. This CDR3 is built from 18 residues. V lost 2 bases and J lost 0, with 20 bases in between. Germline CDR1 and CDR2: SGHVS and FNYEAQ. CDR3 coding DNA: TGTGCCAGCAGCTTATCCATAGGGGTAGGCGTGACCTCCTACGAGCAGTACTTC. This gives the protein CASSLSIGVGVTSYEQYF.

The gene calls are TRBV30 and TRBJ2-3; TRBD1 matches at 8 bases. Per the germline V gene, CDR1 is GTSNPN and CDR2 is SVGIG (reference sequence). The ends lost 3 bases at V and 2 bases at J; junction bases unmatched: 1. CDR3 length: 13 amino acids. CDR3 region: CAWRTGATDTQYF. The CDR3 DNA follows: TGTGCCTGGAGGACAGGGGCCACAGATACGCAGTATTTT.

The J gene is TRBJ2-7, the V gene TRBV5-1; TRBD2 matches 16 bases. The germline CDR1 and CDR2 sequences are SGHRS and YFSETQ. The CDR3 covers 15 residues. The junction had 4 bases not matched to a gene; V was cut back by 4 bases and J by 6 bases. CDR3 DNA: TGCGCCAGCAGCGTCGGGACTAGCGGGAGGGGCGAGCAGTACTTC. Translated: CASSVGTSGRGEQYF. The full variable domain, in which reference TRBV5-1 and TRBJ2-7 provide the parts outside the CDR3, is KAGVTQTPRYLIKTRGQQVTLSCSPISGHRSVSWYQQTPGQGLQFLFEYFSETQRNKGNFPGRFSGRQFSNSRSEMNVSTLELGDSALYLCASSVGTSGRGEQYFGPGTRLTVT.

The chain employs TRBV25-1 and TRBJ2-2; D might be TRBD1 (5 bases). Trimming took 2 bases from V and 1 from J, leaving 14 bases between them. Looked up from germline, CDR1 is MGHDK and CDR2 is SYGVNS. This CDR3 is 17 amino acids long. The CDR3 DNA is TGTGCCAGCAGTGAAACGGGCGGACATCTGAACACCGGGGAGCTGTTTTTT. This codes for CASSETGGHLNTGELFF.

In DNA form, the CDR3 reads TGTGCCAGCAGCTCACCCACGACAGGGAGGCATGGCTACACCTTC. Translating gives CASSSPTTGRHGYTF. V is TRBV28 and J is TRBJ1-2; the match to TRBD1 covers 7 bases. V was pared by 6 bases and J by 6 bases, with 13 bases of the junction left unmatched. CDR3 length equals 15 residues. Germline V gives CDR1 MDHEN, CDR2 SYDVKM.

This rearrangement joins TRBV9 to TRBJ1-3; D is uncertain. The CDR3 extends over 18 amino acids. Germline V lookup: CDR1 SGDLS, CDR2 YYNGEE. The V gene lost 4 bases and the J gene lost 0 bases, with 20 bases spanning the gap. The chain's CDR3 is CASSLGPGNSVSGNTIYF. CDR3 nucleotide sequence: TGTGCCAGCAGCTTAGGTCCAGGAAATTCAGTCTCTGGAAACACCATATATTTT.

V is TRBV27 and J is TRBJ2-5, with 8 bases that match TRBD2. The germline V gene has CDR1 MNHEY and CDR2 SMNVEV (reference sequence). CDR3 length: 15 amino acids. V shed 5 bases and J 5 bases; nucleotides not matched to a gene: 10. Here the CDR3 DNA reads TGTGCCAGCAGTCTTCTCGGGGGGGTTGACGAGACCCAGTACTTC. Translating it yields CASSLLGGVDETQYF.

The J gene is TRBJ2-3, the V gene TRBV7-3, with 9 bases matching TRBD1. There are 14 residues in the CDR3. With 5 bases clipped from V and 5 bases from J, the junction kept 5 bases outside the gene matches. Per the germline V gene, CDR1 is SGHTA and CDR2 is FQGTGA. The DNA for the CDR3 is TGTGCCAGCAGCACGACAGGGGGTGAAGATACGCAGTATTTT. Its protein is CASSTTGGEDTQYF.

The rearrangement links TRBV15 to TRBJ2-3; D not certain. Germline V gene sequence: CDR1 LNHNV, CDR2 YYDKDF (reference sequence). The CDR3 sequence is 16 residues long. Trimming removed 5 bases from V and 4 bases from J, with 19 bases in between. CDR3 loop: CATSGRPRGVADTQYF. DNA of the CDR3: TGTGCCACCAGCGGTCGGCCTAGAGGTGTCGCAGATACGCAGTATTTT.

A remark on this clone: At one of its ends the junction is not consistent with the germline gene, which may arise from a read error. The chain is built from TRBV24-1 and TRBJ2-6, with D perhaps TRBD1 (5 bases). The CDR3 sequence is 15 residues long. Per the germline V gene, CDR1 is KGHDR and CDR2 is SFDVKD. The CDR3 coding sequence is TGTGCCACCAGTGAGACGCGCTCTGGGGCCAACATCCTGACTTTC. This encodes CATSETRSGANILTF.

The chain carries TRBV3-1 (or the pseudogene TRBV3-2) and TRBJ2-2, with 7 bases identical to TRBD2. With 7 bases clipped from V and 4 bases from J, the junction kept 12 bases outside the gene matches. CDR1 LGHDT and CDR2 YNNKEL come from the germline V gene (reference sequence). The CDR3 is 16 residues long. DNA for the CDR3: TGTGCCAGCACCGGTTTTTCTAGCGGCTTCACCGGGGAGCTGTTTTTT. It is translated as CASTGFSSGFTGELFF.

The J gene is TRBJ1-1, the V gene TRBV7-2; TRBD1 aligns across 7 bases. Trimming took 5 bases from V and 12 from J; bases not matched to a gene: 9. The CDR3 contains 12 residues. Looked up from germline, CDR1 is SGHTA and CDR2 is FQGNSA. Here the CDR3 reads CASSRKGAEPFF. The CDR3 bases are TGTGCCAGCAGCCGGAAGGGGGCAGAACCTTTCTTT. The full variable domain, in which reference TRBV7-2 and TRBJ1-1 provide the parts outside the CDR3, is GAGVSQSPSNKVTEKGKDVELRCDPISGHTALYWYRQSLGQGLEFLIYFQGNSAPDKSGLPSDRFSAERTGGSVSTLTIQRTQQEDSAVYLCASSRKGAEPFFGQGTRLTVV.

The chain is built from TRBV28 and TRBJ1-2; D is ambiguous. From germline, CDR1 is MDHEN and CDR2 SYDVKM. V was pared by 5 bases and J by 3 bases, with 10 bases between. This CDR3 is built from 13 residues. CDR3: CASSPGVYYGYTF. The CDR3 nucleotides read TGTGCCAGCAGTCCAGGTGTTTACTATGGCTACACCTTC.

The rearrangement uses TRBV4-1 and TRBJ1-2; 8 nucleotides align to TRBD1. V gave up 1 base and J gave up 7 bases; unmatched junction bases: 8. This CDR3 has 15 residues. Germline V lookup: CDR1 MGHRA, CDR2 YSYEKL. CDR3 sequence (DNA): TGCGCCAGCAGCCAAGCGCATCCAGGGGGCTTTGGCTACACCTTC. Translation: CASSQAHPGGFGYTF.

The gene calls are TRBV30 and TRBJ1-2; D not certain. Trimming took 0 bases from V and 4 from J, leaving 12 bases between them. The germline V gene encodes CDR1 GTSNPN and CDR2 SVGIG (reference sequence). The CDR3 covers 14 residues. In DNA form, the CDR3 reads TGTGCCTGGAGTGTACCTGCCTACTTCTATGGCTACACCTTC. Translation gives CAWSVPAYFYGYTF.

The chain employs TRBV10-3 and TRBJ1-5; the D is unclear. Germline V gene data show CDR1 as ENHRY and CDR2 as SYGVKD. The CDR3 sequence is 18 residues long. Trimming removed 2 bases from V and 0 bases from J, with 17 bases in between. The CDR3 DNA sequence: TGTGCCATCAGTGAGGGCCCTGGGGAGGGTAATAGCAATCAGCCCCAGCATTTT. Protein product: CAISEGPGEGNSNQPQHF.

A few counts support this clone. The gene calls are TRBV2 and TRBJ2-1, with 9 bases that match TRBD1. Looked up from germline, CDR1 is SNHLY and CDR2 is FYNNEI. The CDR3 loop spans 15 amino acids. V shed 6 bases, J shed 9 bases, and the junction held 12 bases outside the gene matches. The DNA for the CDR3 is TGTGCCAGCAGCCCCGACAGGGGGGGCGGCGGTGAGCAGTTCTTC. This translates into CASSPDRGGGGEQFF. The full variable domain, its missing parts supplied by reference TRBV2 and TRBJ2-1, is EPEVTQTPSHQVTQMGQEVILRCVPISNHLYFYWYRQILGQKVEFLVSFYNNEISEKSEIFDDQFSVERPDGSNFTLKIRSTKLEDSAMYFCASSPDRGGGGEQFFGPGTRLTVL.

This chain links TRBV4-1 with TRBJ2-5, with 8 bases fitting TRBD2. The V and J ends lost 1 base and 3 bases, in that order; junction bases with no gene match: 4. CDR1 MGHRA and CDR2 YSYEKL come from the germline V gene. This CDR3 has 15 residues. The CDR3 region is CASSQVTSGEETQYF. The CDR3 coding sequence is TGCGCCAGCAGCCAAGTTACTAGCGGAGAAGAGACCCAGTACTTC.

This clone has a single count. The J gene is TRBJ1-5, the V gene TRBV28; D is perhaps TRBD1 (6 bases). This CDR3 spans 13 amino acids. V shed 4 bases and J shed 7 bases, with 11 bases lying between them. Per germline, CDR1 MDHEN and CDR2 SYDVKM. CDR3 region: CASSSGRGQPQHF. The DNA of the CDR3 is TGTGCCAGCAGTTCGGGCAGGGGACAGCCCCAGCATTTT.

This clone was picked up a small number of times. The V call is TRBV5-5, the J call TRBJ1-6, with a tentative D call TRBD1 (5 bases). The CDR3 is 14 residues long. V lost 3 bases and J 6 bases, leaving 10 bases between the germline ends. Germline V lookup: CDR1 SGHKS, CDR2 YYEKEE (reference sequence). CDR3 protein: CASSSRAVNSPLHF. In DNA form, the CDR3 reads TGTGCCAGCAGCTCCAGGGCCGTTAATTCACCCCTCCACTTT.

This rearrangement joins TRBV2 to TRBJ2-1; 12 nucleotides agree with TRBD2. The CDR3 runs 15 residues. With V trimmed by 6 bases and J by 9 bases, 9 bases remained unmatched. CDR1 SNHLY and CDR2 FYNNEI come from the germline V gene. CDR3 sequence reads: CASRGLAGGRGEQFF. CDR3 nucleotide sequence: TGTGCCAGCAGAGGGCTAGCGGGAGGGCGTGGTGAGCAGTTCTTC.

CDR3 bases: TGTGCCAGCAGTTTCCCCTGGACAGGGGAGGGTCAGCCCCAGCATTTT. Protein product: CASSFPWTGEGQPQHF. The chain uses TRBV28 and TRBJ1-5, with 9 bases identical to TRBD1. V gave up 3 bases and J gave up 6 bases; unmatched junction bases: 9. This CDR3 spans 16 amino acids. From germline, CDR1 is MDHEN and CDR2 SYDVKM.